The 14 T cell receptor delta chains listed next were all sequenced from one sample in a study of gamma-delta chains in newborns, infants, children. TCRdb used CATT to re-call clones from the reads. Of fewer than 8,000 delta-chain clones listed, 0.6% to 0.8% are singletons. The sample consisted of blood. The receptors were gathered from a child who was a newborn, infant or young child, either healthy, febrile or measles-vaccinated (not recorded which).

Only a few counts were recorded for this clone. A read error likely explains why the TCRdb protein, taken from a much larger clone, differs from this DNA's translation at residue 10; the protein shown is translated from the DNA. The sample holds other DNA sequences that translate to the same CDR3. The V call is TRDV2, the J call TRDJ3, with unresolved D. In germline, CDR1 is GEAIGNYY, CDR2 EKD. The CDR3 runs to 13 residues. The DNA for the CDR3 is TGTGCCTGTGACACCTGGGACACCCGACGGATGTTTTTC. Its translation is CACDTWDTRRMFF.

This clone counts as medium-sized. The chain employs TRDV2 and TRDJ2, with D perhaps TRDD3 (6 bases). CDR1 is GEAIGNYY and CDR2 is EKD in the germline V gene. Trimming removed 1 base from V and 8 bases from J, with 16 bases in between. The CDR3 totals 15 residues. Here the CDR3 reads CACDTWGDAGAQLFF. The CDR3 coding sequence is TGTGCCTGTGACACATGGGGGGACGCAGGGGCACAACTCTTCTTT.

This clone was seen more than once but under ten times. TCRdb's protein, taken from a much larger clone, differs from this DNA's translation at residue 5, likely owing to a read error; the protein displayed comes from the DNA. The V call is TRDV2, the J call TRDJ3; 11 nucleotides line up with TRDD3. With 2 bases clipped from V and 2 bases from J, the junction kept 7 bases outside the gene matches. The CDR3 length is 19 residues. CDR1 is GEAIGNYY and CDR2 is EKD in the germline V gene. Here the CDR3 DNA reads TGTGCCTGTGACATCGTGGGGGATACGCTGACCTGGGACACCCGACAGATGTTTTTC. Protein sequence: CACDIVGDTLTWDTRQMFF.

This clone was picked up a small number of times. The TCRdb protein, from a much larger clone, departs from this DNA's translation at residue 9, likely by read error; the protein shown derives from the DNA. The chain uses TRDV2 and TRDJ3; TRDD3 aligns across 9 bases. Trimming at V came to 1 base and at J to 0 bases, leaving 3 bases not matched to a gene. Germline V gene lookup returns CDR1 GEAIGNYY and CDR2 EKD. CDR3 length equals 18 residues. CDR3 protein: CACDTTGGHSWDTRQMFF. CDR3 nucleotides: TGTGCCTGTGACACTACTGGGGGACACTCCTGGGACACCCGACAGATGTTTTTC.

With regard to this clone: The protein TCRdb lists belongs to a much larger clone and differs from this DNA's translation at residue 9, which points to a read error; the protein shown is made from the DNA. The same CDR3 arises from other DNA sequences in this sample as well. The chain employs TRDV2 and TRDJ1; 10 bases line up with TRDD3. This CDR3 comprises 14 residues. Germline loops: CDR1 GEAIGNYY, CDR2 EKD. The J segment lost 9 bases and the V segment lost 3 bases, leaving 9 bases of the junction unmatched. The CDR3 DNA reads TGTGCCTGTGACTACTGGGGGATTGTGGATCAACTCATCTTT. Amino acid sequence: CACDYWGIVDQLIF.

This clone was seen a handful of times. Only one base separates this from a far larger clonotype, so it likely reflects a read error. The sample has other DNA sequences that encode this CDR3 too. CDR3: CACDPILGEVKLIF. In DNA, the CDR3 is TGTGCTTGTGACCCCATACTGGGGGAGGTTAAACTCATCTTT. The V call is TRDV2, the J call TRDJ1, with 9 bases fitting TRDD3. Germline V CDR1 and CDR2: GEAIGNYY, EKD. The CDR3 length is 14 residues.

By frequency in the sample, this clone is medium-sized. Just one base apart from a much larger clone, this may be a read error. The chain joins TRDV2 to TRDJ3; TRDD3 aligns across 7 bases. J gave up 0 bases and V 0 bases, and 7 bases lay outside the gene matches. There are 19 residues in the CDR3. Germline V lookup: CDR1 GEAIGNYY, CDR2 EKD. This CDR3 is CACDTGGSGSSWDTRQMFF. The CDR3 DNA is TGTGCCTGTGACACCGGGGGATCCGGGAGCTCCTGGGACACCCGACAGATGTTTTTC.

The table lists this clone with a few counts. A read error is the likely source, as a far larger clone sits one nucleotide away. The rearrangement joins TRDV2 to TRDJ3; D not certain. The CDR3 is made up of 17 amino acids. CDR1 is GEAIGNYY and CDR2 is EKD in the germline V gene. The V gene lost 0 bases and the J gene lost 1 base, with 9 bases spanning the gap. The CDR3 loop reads CACDTVRTSWDTRQMFF. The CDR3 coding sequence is TGTGCCTGTGACACCGTCAGGACTTCCTGGGACACCCGACAGATGTTTTTC.

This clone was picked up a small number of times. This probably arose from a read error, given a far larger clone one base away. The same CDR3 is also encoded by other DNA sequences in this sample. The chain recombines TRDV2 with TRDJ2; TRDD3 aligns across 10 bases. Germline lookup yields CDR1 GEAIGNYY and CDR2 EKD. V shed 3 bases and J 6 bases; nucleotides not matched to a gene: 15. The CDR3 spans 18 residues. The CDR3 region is CACDEMGDTSLLSAQLFF. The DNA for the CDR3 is TGTGCCTGTGACGAGATGGGGGATACCTCCTTGTTGTCAGCACAACTCTTCTTT.

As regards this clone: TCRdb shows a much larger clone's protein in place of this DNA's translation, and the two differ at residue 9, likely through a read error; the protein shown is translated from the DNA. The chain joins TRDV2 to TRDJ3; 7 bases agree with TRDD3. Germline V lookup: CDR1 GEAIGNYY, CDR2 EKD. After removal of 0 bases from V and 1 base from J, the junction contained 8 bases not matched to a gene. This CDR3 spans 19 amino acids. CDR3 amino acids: CACDTAWGSRSWDTRQMFF. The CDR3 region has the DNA TGTGCCTGTGACACCGCCTGGGGGTCGAGATCCTGGGACACCCGACAGATGTTTTTC.

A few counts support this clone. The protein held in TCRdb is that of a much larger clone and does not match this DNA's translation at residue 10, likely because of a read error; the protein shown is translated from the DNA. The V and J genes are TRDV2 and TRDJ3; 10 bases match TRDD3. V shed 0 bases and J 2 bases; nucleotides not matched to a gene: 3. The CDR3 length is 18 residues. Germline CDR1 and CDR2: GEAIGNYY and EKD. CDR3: CACDTGGYGTWDTRQMFF. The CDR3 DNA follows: TGTGCCTGTGACACCGGGGGATACGGCACCTGGGACACCCGACAGATGTTTTTC.

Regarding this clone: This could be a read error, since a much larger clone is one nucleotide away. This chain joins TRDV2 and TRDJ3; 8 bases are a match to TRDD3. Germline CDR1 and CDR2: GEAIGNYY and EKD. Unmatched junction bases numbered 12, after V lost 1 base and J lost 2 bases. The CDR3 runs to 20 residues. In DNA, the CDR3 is TGTGCCTGTGACACGCTGGGGGACCAATTGGTACCCTGGGACACCCGACAGATGTTTTTC. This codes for CACDTLGDQLVPWDTRQMFF.

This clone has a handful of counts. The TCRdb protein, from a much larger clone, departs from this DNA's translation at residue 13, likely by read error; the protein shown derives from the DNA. The chain's CDR3 is CACERLGAPSSWVTRQMFF. The DNA of the CDR3 is TGTGCCTGTGAAAGGTTGGGGGCCCCCAGCTCCTGGGTCACCCGACAGATGTTTTTC. The genes are TRDV2 and TRDJ3; perhaps TRDD3 as D (6 bases). From germline, CDR1 is GEAIGNYY and CDR2 EKD. The CDR3 length is 19 residues.

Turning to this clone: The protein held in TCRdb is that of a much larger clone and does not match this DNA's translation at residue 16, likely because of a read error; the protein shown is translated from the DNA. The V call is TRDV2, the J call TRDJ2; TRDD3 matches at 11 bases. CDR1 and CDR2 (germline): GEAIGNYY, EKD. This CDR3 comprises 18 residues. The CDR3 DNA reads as TGTGCCTGTGACACCGTACTGGGGGATAAAAGGTTGGCAGCACAACCCTTCTTT. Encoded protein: CACDTVLGDKRLAAQPFF.